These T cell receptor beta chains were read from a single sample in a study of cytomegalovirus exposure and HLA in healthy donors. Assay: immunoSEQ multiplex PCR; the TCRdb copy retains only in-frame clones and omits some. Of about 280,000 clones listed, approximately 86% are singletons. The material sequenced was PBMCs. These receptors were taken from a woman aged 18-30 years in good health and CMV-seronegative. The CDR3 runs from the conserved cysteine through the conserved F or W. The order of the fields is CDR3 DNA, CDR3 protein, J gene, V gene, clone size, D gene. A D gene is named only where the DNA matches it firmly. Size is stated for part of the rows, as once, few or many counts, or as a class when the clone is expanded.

DNA: TGTGCCAGCAGACCTACAGGGTACGAGCAGTACTTC; CDR3: CASRPTGYEQYF; J: TRBJ2-7; V: TRBV2; size: -; D: -
DNA: TGTGCCAGCAGCCTAGACAGGAACGATGGCTACACCTTC; CDR3: CASSLDRNDGYTF; J: TRBJ1-2; V: TRBV28; size: -; D: -
DNA: TGTGCCTGGAAAGGACAAAATCAGCCCCAGCATTTT; CDR3: CAWKGQNQPQHF; J: TRBJ1-5; V: TRBV30; size: -; D: -
DNA: TGTGCCAGCAGGGATACAGGGGGGACCTACGAGCAGTACTTC; CDR3: CASRDTGGTYEQYF; J: TRBJ2-7; V: TRBV27; size: -; D: TRBD1
DNA: TGTGCCAGCATGCGGGGCGAGACCTACGAGCAGTACTTC; CDR3: CASMRGETYEQYF; J: TRBJ2-7; V: TRBV27; size: -; D: -
DNA: TGTGCCAGCAGTCGGGCAGGGGGCACAGTCACTGAAGCTTTCTTT; CDR3: CASSRAGGTVTEAFF; J: TRBJ1-1; V: TRBV2; size: -; D: TRBD1
DNA: TGTGCCAGCAGCACCCTAAGCCCATTTTTT; CDR3: CASSTLSPFF; J: TRBJ1-5; V: TRBV6-5; size: -; D: -
DNA: TGTGCCAGCAGCTTAGCAGGGGGCTTGAAAGGTGACACTGAAGCTTTCTTT; CDR3: CASSLAGGLKGDTEAFF; J: TRBJ1-1; V: TRBV11-2; size: -; D: TRBD1
DNA: TGTGCCACCAGCAGAGATTTTCAGTCACCCCTCCACTTT; CDR3: CATSRDFQSPLHF; J: TRBJ1-6; V: TRBV15; size: few; D: -
DNA: TGCAGTGCTGGGAGGGAGACCCAGTACTTC; CDR3: CSAGRETQYF; J: TRBJ2-5; V: TRBV20-1; size: once; D: -
DNA: TGCGCCAGCAGCCAACCGACGACAGACGAAAAACTGTTTTTT; CDR3: CASSQPTTDEKLFF; J: TRBJ1-4; V: TRBV4-1; size: -; D: -
DNA: TGTGCCAGCAGCTTAGTGAGCAGGGGCCAAGAGACCCAGTACTTC; CDR3: CASSLVSRGQETQYF; J: TRBJ2-5; V: TRBV11-3; size: -; D: -
DNA: TGCGCCAGCAGCTTGAAAGCCTCCTACGAGCAGTACTTC; CDR3: CASSLKASYEQYF; J: TRBJ2-7; V: TRBV5-1; size: -; D: -
DNA: TGCGCCAGCAGCCCCCCGACAGGGGTCGAGCAGTACTTC; CDR3: CASSPPTGVEQYF; J: TRBJ2-7; V: TRBV4-1; size: -; D: TRBD1
DNA: TGTGCCTGGAGTGTCGCGGGGACTAGCGGGGGGTCTTACACAGATACGCAGTATTTT; CDR3: CAWSVAGTSGGSYTDTQYF; J: TRBJ2-3; V: TRBV30; size: -; D: TRBD2
DNA: TGTGCCAGCAGCTCAAAGCGGATCAAAGGAGATACGCAGTATTTT; CDR3: CASSSKRIKGDTQYF; J: TRBJ2-3; V: TRBV7-9; size: -; D: -
DNA: TGCAGCGTTGATGAGGACACGACTAACTATGGCTACACCTTC; CDR3: CSVDEDTTNYGYTF; J: TRBJ1-2; V: TRBV29-1; size: -; D: -
DNA: TGCAGCGTTGAAAGGGACAGGGGCTACGAGCAGTACTTC; CDR3: CSVERDRGYEQYF; J: TRBJ2-7; V: TRBV29-1; size: -; D: TRBD1
DNA: TGTGCCAGCAGTTCCCGGACAGGAGCCAAAAACATTCAGTACTTC; CDR3: CASSSRTGAKNIQYF; J: TRBJ2-4; V: TRBV7-6; size: -; D: TRBD1
DNA: TGCGCCAGCAGCCAGTTGGTGCGGTGGGACAGGGCACGACGAGAGCAGTACTTC; CDR3: CASSQLVRWDRARREQYF; J: TRBJ2-7; V: TRBV4-1; size: -; D: TRBD1
DNA: TGTGCCAGCAGCCTGATTCTAGCGATCTCCTACGAGCAGTACTTC; CDR3: CASSLILAISYEQYF; J: TRBJ2-7; V: TRBV5-6; size: -; D: -
DNA: TGTGCCAGCAGTGAATGGGCAGCCTTGATCACTGAAGCTTTCTTT; CDR3: CASSEWAALITEAFF; J: TRBJ1-1; V: TRBV6-1; size: -; D: -
DNA: TGTGCCAGCAGCCATGACAAAAGGGGCGCTTACGGCACCGGGGAGCTGTTTTTT; CDR3: CASSHDKRGAYGTGELFF; J: TRBJ2-2; V: TRBV7-3; size: -; D: -
DNA: TGTGCCAGCAGTTCCATGACAGGGAGCCTCAACTATGGCTACACCTTC; CDR3: CASSSMTGSLNYGYTF; J: TRBJ1-2; V: TRBV27; size: few; D: TRBD1
DNA: TGTGCCAGCATGGGACAGATGAACACTGAAGCTTTCTTT; CDR3: CASMGQMNTEAFF; J: TRBJ1-1; V: TRBV14; size: once; D: TRBD1
DNA: TGTGCCTGGAGTCCCCGTCTATACGAGCAGTACTTC; CDR3: CAWSPRLYEQYF; J: TRBJ2-7; V: TRBV30; size: -; D: -
DNA: TGTGCCATATCCGGGACAGGGTGGACTGAAGCTTTCTTT; CDR3: CAISGTGWTEAFF; J: TRBJ1-1; V: TRBV30; size: -; D: TRBD1
DNA: TGTGCCAGCAGCGTAGGTAGCGGGAGGGTTACCTACAATGAGCAGTTCTTC; CDR3: CASSVGSGRVTYNEQFF; J: TRBJ2-1; V: TRBV9; size: -; D: TRBD2